Shown below are 27 T cell receptor beta chains from a single sample sequenced in a study of beta chain features in type 1 diabetes. The whole isolated RNA underwent reverse transcription, so sequencing captured expressed TCRB transcripts. Profiling relied on immunoSEQ multiplex PCR, and the TCRdb table lists in-frame clones only, not all of them. The repertoire consists of 150,000 to 190,000 clones, with over 7.5% occurring once and the leading ten covering 0.5% to 0.65%. The sample taken for sequencing was central memory CD4+ T cells from blood. Source of these receptors: a man aged 18 to 29 in good health.

This clone has more than one count but fewer than ten. V gene TRBV4-2 combines with J gene TRBJ2-7, with TRBD2 matching over 7 bases. This CDR3 has 14 amino acids. The V gene end was trimmed by 1 base and the J gene end by 2 bases; junction bases not matched to a gene: 2. Germline V CDR1 and CDR2: LGHNA, YNFKEQ. Written as DNA, the CDR3 is TGTGCCAGCAGCCAAGGCGGGGGAACCTACGAGCAGTACTTC. It translates to CASSQGGGTYEQYF.

This clone was recorded a few times. The chain recombines TRBV5-6 with TRBJ2-3; 10 positions agree with TRBD2. The CDR3 is made up of 14 amino acids. V shed 4 bases and J 3 bases; nucleotides not matched to a gene: 2. Germline V lookup: CDR1 SGHDT, CDR2 YYEEEE. As DNA, the CDR3 is TGTGCCAGCAGCCCGGGACTAGCGACAGATACGCAGTATTTT. Amino acid sequence: CASSPGLATDTQYF. Together with reference TRBV5-6 and TRBJ2-3, the CDR3 gives the full variable domain: DAGVTQSPTHLIKTRGQQVTLRCSPKSGHDTVSWYQQALGQGPQFIFQYYEEEERQRGNFPDRFSGHQFPNYSSELNVNALLLGDSALYLCASSPGLATDTQYFGPGTRLTVL.

The chain carries TRBV5-1 and TRBJ2-3; 14 bases match TRBD2. V was pared by 3 bases and J by 4 bases, with 4 bases of the junction left unmatched. CDR3 length: 16 residues. CDR1 and CDR2 from the germline V gene are SGHRS and YFSETQ. The CDR3 nucleotides are TGCGCCAGCAGCTCCGGGACTAGCGGGAGTGCAGATACGCAGTATTTT. Translation gives CASSSGTSGSADTQYF.

This clone appeared a few times. This rearrangement joins TRBV27 to TRBJ2-5, with D maybe TRBD1 (5 bases). This CDR3 has 14 amino acids. The V and J ends lost 3 bases and 1 base respectively, with 9 bases between them. Germline assignment: CDR1 MNHEY and CDR2 SMNVEV (reference sequence). CDR3 DNA sequence: TGTGCCAGCAGTTTCCGACAGACCCAAGAGACCCAGTACTTC. Amino acids: CASSFRQTQETQYF.

This sequence joins TRBV7-3 and TRBJ1-1; D possibly corresponds to TRBD1 (6 bases). V lost 4 bases to trimming and J lost 1 base, with 10 bases between them. The germline CDR1 and CDR2 sequences are SGHTA and FQGTGA. This CDR3 is built from 14 residues. CDR3 loop: CASSSVQGNTEAFF. The CDR3 coding sequence is TGTGCCAGCAGCTCAGTACAGGGGAACACTGAAGCTTTCTTT.

The table lists this clone with a few counts. The chain has TRBV7-2 and TRBJ2-5; D ambiguous. There are 15 residues in the CDR3. Germline assignment: CDR1 SGHTA and CDR2 FQGNSA. Trimming left V 5 bases short and J 1 base short, with 14 bases between. The CDR3 loop reads CASSQDGYSQETQYF. The CDR3 coding sequence is TGTGCCAGCAGCCAAGATGGTTATAGCCAAGAGACCCAGTACTTC.

This clone was counted a few times. V is TRBV7-2 and J is TRBJ2-7; 8 nucleotides line up with TRBD1. CDR3 length equals 15 residues. The V gene end was trimmed by 5 bases and the J gene end by 3 bases; junction bases not matched to a gene: 9. In germline, CDR1 is SGHTA, CDR2 FQGNSA. CDR3 residues: CASSPAGTGSYEQYF. The CDR3 DNA reads as TGTGCCAGCAGCCCCGCCGGGACAGGAAGCTACGAGCAGTACTTC.

CDR3 in amino acids: CASSGNPGDTQYF. CDR3 coding DNA: TGTGCCAGCAGCGGAAATCCAGGGGATACGCAGTATTTT. The V gene is TRBV2, the J gene TRBJ2-3; D might be TRBD1 (5 bases). This CDR3 is 13 amino acids long. Germline V gives CDR1 SNHLY, CDR2 FYNNEI. The germline V and J ends were trimmed by 6 bases and 6 bases, with 13 bases remaining between them.

This clone was observed a few times. The rearrangement links TRBV7-9 to TRBJ2-7; D possibly corresponds to TRBD1 (6 bases). The CDR3 sequence is 15 residues long. The germline V gene encodes CDR1 SEHNR and CDR2 FQNEAQ (reference sequence). Trimming left V 1 base short and J 3 bases short, with 13 bases between. DNA of the CDR3: TGTGCCAGCAGCTTAGGGTGGCAGGGGAACTACGAGCAGTACTTC. As protein: CASSLGWQGNYEQYF.

The chain combines TRBV5-1 with TRBJ2-5; D possibly corresponds to TRBD2 (5 bases). The CDR3 runs to 16 residues. V lost 0 bases and J 3 bases, leaving 15 bases between the germline ends. Germline values: CDR1 SGHRS, CDR2 YFSETQ. Written as DNA, the CDR3 is TGCGCCAGCAGCTTGGAGGGTACCGGGATGGAAGAGACCCAGTACTTC. This sequence encodes CASSLEGTGMEETQYF.

The rearrangement links TRBV4-2 to TRBJ2-1; 9 nucleotides align to TRBD2. V was pared by 1 base and J by 7 bases, with 8 bases of the junction left unmatched. This CDR3 spans 16 amino acids. Germline lookup yields CDR1 LGHNA and CDR2 YNFKEQ. The CDR3 bases are TGTGCCAGCAGCCAAGCCTCTTTAGCGGGAGCTAATGAGCAGTTCTTC. Translated: CASSQASLAGANEQFF.

In this sample, this clone turned up a few times. The rearrangement uses TRBV29-1 and TRBJ2-1; TRBD2 aligns across 8 bases. The CDR3 contains 15 residues. V trimming: 7 bases; J trimming: 6 bases; junction bases outside the gene matches: 14. The germline V gene has CDR1 SQVTM and CDR2 ANQGSEA. CDR3 sequence reads: CSAPSDSGGINEQFF. The DNA of the CDR3 is TGCAGCGCTCCCTCCGACTCGGGGGGGATCAATGAGCAGTTCTTC.

This clone was counted many times. The V gene is TRBV11-2, the J gene TRBJ2-2; D is perhaps TRBD2 (6 bases). V was pared by 5 bases and J by 7 bases, with 17 bases between. This CDR3 has 15 residues. The germline V gene has CDR1 SGHAT and CDR2 FQNNGV. CDR3 protein: CASSKAGGIGGELFF. The CDR3 nucleotides read TGTGCCAGCAGCAAAGCGGGCGGGATTGGCGGGGAGCTGTTTTTT.

There are a few counts of this clone. The rearrangement links TRBV4-3 to TRBJ2-7; D is perhaps TRBD1 (7 bases). The CDR3 totals 15 residues. Germline CDR1 LGHNA, CDR2 YSLEER. The V and J ends lost 3 bases and 3 bases respectively, with 15 bases between them. The CDR3 region has the DNA TGCGCCAGCAGCCACACAGGGGCGGAGGGCTACGAGCAGTACTTC. This translates into CASSHTGAEGYEQYF.

This clone was seen a handful of times. The chain employs TRBV6-6 and TRBJ1-2; unclear D gene. Trimming pared 5 bases from V and 4 bases from J, leaving 11 bases between. Per the germline V gene, CDR1 is MNHNY and CDR2 is SVGAGI (reference sequence). The CDR3 contains 13 residues. CDR3: CASSPRESYGYTF. DNA of the CDR3: TGTGCCAGCAGTCCTCGGGAGAGCTATGGCTACACCTTC.

This clone has more than one count but fewer than ten. This rearrangement joins TRBV5-6 to TRBJ2-3, with 9 bases fitting TRBD1. CDR3 size: 16 residues. Germline V gene sequence: CDR1 SGHDT, CDR2 YYEEEE. Trimming took 3 bases from V and 0 from J; bases not matched to a gene: 5. The CDR3 DNA reads as TGTGCCAGCAGCTCAGGGACAGGGTCTAGCACAGATACGCAGTATTTT. Translating it yields CASSSGTGSSTDTQYF.

The chain links TRBV5-5 to TRBJ1-5; 7 nucleotides match TRBD1. The ends lost 1 base at V and 7 bases at J; junction bases unmatched: 8. The V gene's germline CDR1 is SGHKS and CDR2 YYEKEE (reference sequence). The CDR3 runs to 15 residues. The CDR3 DNA sequence: TGTGCCAGCAGCTTGCCGGGACAGAAGGAACAGCCCCAGCATTTT. It is translated as CASSLPGQKEQPQHF.

This clone was detected many times. The chain combines TRBV11-2 with TRBJ2-3, with a possible D match to TRBD1 (6 bases). Looked up from germline, CDR1 is SGHAT and CDR2 is FQNNGV. The germline V and J ends were trimmed by 5 bases and 0 bases, with 12 bases remaining between them. The CDR3 sequence is 15 residues long. In nucleotides, the CDR3 is TGTGCCAGCAGCCTCAGGGGATTGAGCACAGATACGCAGTATTTT. It codes for CASSLRGLSTDTQYF.

V and J are TRBV21-1 and TRBJ2-7; the table assigns TRBD1, which was not confirmed against the DNA. TRBV21-1 constitutes a pseudogene. The CDR3 runs 15 residues. The DNA for the CDR3 is TGTGCCAGCGGAACCCGGGACAGGGGTACCTACGAGCAGTACTTC. This encodes CASGTRDRGTYEQYF.

This chain joins TRBV11-2 and TRBJ2-5; 7 nucleotides line up with TRBD1. Trimming cost V 3 bases and J 2 bases; bases outside gene matches: 3. The CDR3 is 14 residues long. Germline values: CDR1 SGHAT, CDR2 FQNNGV. The CDR3 DNA reads as TGTGCCAGCAGCTTCCCCAGGGGGCAAGAGACCCAGTACTTC. Its protein is CASSFPRGQETQYF.

The table lists this clone with a few counts. The chain joins TRBV6-6 to TRBJ2-1; 9 positions match TRBD2. The CDR3 consists of 14 residues. V lost 5 bases to trimming and J lost 4 bases; unmatched junction nucleotides: 3. Germline V CDR1 and CDR2: MNHNY, SVGAGI (reference sequence). The CDR3, as DNA: TGTGCCAGCAGTCCTAGCGGGGATTACAATGAGCAGTTCTTC. Its translation: CASSPSGDYNEQFF.

Here the CDR3 reads CASSLWVTGVANNEQFF. CDR3 bases: TGTGCCAGCAGCTTATGGGTCACGGGAGTAGCGAACAATGAGCAGTTCTTC. This chain connects TRBV7-2 to TRBJ2-1; D possibly corresponds to TRBD2 (6 bases). Germline V gene sequence: CDR1 SGHTA, CDR2 FQGNSA. V was clipped by 2 bases and J by 5 bases, with 19 bases between them. CDR3 length: 17 residues.

This rearrangement joins TRBV7-9 to TRBJ2-3, with 10 positions matching TRBD1. Looked up from germline, CDR1 is SEHNR and CDR2 is FQNEAQ (reference sequence). Unmatched junction bases numbered 4, after V lost 5 bases and J lost 5 bases. The CDR3 runs to 14 residues. CDR3 nucleotides: TGTGCCAGCAGCCCATGGACAGGGGGAGATACGCAGTATTTT. Its translation: CASSPWTGGDTQYF. The full variable domain, its missing parts supplied by reference TRBV7-9 and TRBJ2-3, is DTGVSQNPRHKITKRGQNVTFRCDPISEHNRLYWYRQTLGQGPEFLTYFQNEAQLEKSRLLSDRFSAERPKGSFSTLEIQRTEQGDSAMYLCASSPWTGGDTQYFGPGTRLTVL.

The chain has TRBV28 and TRBJ1-2; 7 nucleotides line up with TRBD1. The V and J ends lost 6 bases and 2 bases, in that order; junction bases with no gene match: 9. Germline assignment: CDR1 MDHEN and CDR2 SYDVKM. This CDR3 spans 15 amino acids. CDR3 in DNA: TGTGCCAGCAGAAAGCTTCAGACAGGGAACTATGGCTACACCTTC. It is translated as CASRKLQTGNYGYTF.

The rearrangement joins TRBV6-5 to TRBJ2-3, with D hard to call. The CDR3 loop spans 14 amino acids. Trimming took off 6 bases at V and 6 bases at J, with 16 bases between the two ends. The V gene's germline CDR1 is MNHEY and CDR2 SVGAGI. The CDR3 here is CASRYQTLADTQYF. The CDR3 DNA is TGTGCCAGCAGATACCAGACTTTAGCCGATACGCAGTATTTT.

This clone was picked up a small number of times. The chain has TRBV7-6 and TRBJ1-2; possible D gene TRBD1, 6 bases. The CDR3 is 14 residues long. CDR1 and CDR2 from the germline V gene are SGHVS and FNYEAQ. V lost 5 bases, J lost 9 bases, and 19 bases lay in between. The CDR3 protein is CASSPQTGRPSYTF. The CDR3 DNA reads TGTGCCAGCAGCCCGCAGACAGGCCGCCCAAGCTACACCTTC.

J is TRBJ1-4 and V is TRBV10-2; 8 bases are shared with TRBD1. The CDR3 sequence is 15 residues long. The germline gives CDR1 WSHSY, CDR2 SAAADI. The ends lost 3 bases at V and 7 bases at J; junction bases unmatched: 7. This chain's CDR3 is CASSDNRGMVEKLFF. CDR3 DNA: TGCGCCAGCAGTGACAACAGGGGGATGGTTGAAAAACTGTTTTTT.